What follows are 2 T cell receptor beta chains derived from one specimen sequenced in a study of T-cell reconstitution after alpha-beta-depleted transplantation in children. Preparing the TCRbeta library involved the use of unique molecular identifiers. TCRdb independently ran MiXCR on the PCR reads; one entry per CDR3 protein. This table holds about 230,000 distinct CDR3 sequences, around 11% found once. The starting material was PBMCs from the stem cell graft donor, obtained from the stem cell graft. The receptors were gathered from a human donor who donated a stem cell graft to a child with acute lymphoblastic leukemia.

This chain links TRBV7-8 with TRBJ2-2; D may be TRBD2 (5 bases). CDR1 is SGHVS, CDR2 FQNEAQ, per germline. CDR3 length: 15 amino acids. V was pared by 8 bases and J by 3 bases, with 16 bases between. The CDR3 DNA reads as TGTGCCAGCGGGTCCCGAGGGCAGGACACCGGGGAGCTGTTTTTT. This sequence encodes CASGSRGQDTGELFF.

This clonotype was observed at least ten times. This chain joins TRBV10-3 and TRBJ1-1; D is perhaps TRBD1 (6 bases). Trimming cost V 6 bases and J 4 bases, with 15 bases left between them. Germline lookup yields CDR1 ENHRY and CDR2 SYGVKD. CDR3 length: 14 amino acids. The CDR3 protein is CAISHPGAVTEAFF. The CDR3 DNA reads TGTGCCATCAGCCACCCGGGGGCCGTCACTGAAGCTTTCTTT.